These 14 T cell receptor beta chains originate from one sample sequenced in a study of T cell responses to AZD1222 COVID-19 vaccine. Some clones are missing from TCRdb's copy, which holds only in-frame ones; the method was immunoSEQ multiplex PCR. This sample has more than 35,000 clones; 65% to 85% occur once, and the top ten carry over 40%. Sequenced material: peripheral blood, taken on day 0 of AZD1222 vaccination. All receptors come from an adult in good health.

The gene calls are TRBV19 and TRBJ1-5; 7 nucleotides match TRBD1. CDR1 is LNHDA, CDR2 SQIVND, per germline (reference sequence). Unmatched junction bases numbered 5, after V lost 3 bases and J lost 0 bases. This CDR3 comprises 16 residues. The CDR3 coding sequence is TGTGCCAGTAGTATTCCGACAGGGCTTAGCAATCAGCCCCAGCATTTT. Translation gives CASSIPTGLSNQPQHF.

This chain joins TRBV6-2 or TRBV6-3 and TRBJ2-1; D is possibly TRBD1 or TRBD2 (6 bases each). The CDR3 spans 16 residues. The germline CDR1 and CDR2 sequences are MNHEY and SVGEGT. V shed 5 bases and J shed 2 bases, with 16 bases lying between them. The CDR3 DNA sequence: TGTGCCAGCAGTCTGGGGCTTCGGGGGCCCTACAATGAGCAGTTCTTC. Its protein is CASSLGLRGPYNEQFF.

V is TRBV19 and J is TRBJ2-6, with unresolved D. Germline V gene data show CDR1 as LNHDA and CDR2 as SQIVND (reference sequence). This CDR3 region has 16 residues. Trimming stripped 1 base from V and 0 bases from J, with 7 bases between. The CDR3 nucleotides are TGTGCCAGTAGTATAGCGCGCCTCTCTGGGGCCAACGTCCTGACTTTC. Translated: CASSIARLSGANVLTF. Full variable domain (remainder filled in from reference TRBV19 and TRBJ2-6): DGGITQSPKYLFRKEGQNVTLSCEQNLNHDAMYWYRQDPGQGLRLIYYSQIVNDFQKGDIAEGYSVSREKKESFPLTVTSAQKNPTAFYLCASSIARLSGANVLTFGAGSRLTVL.

The CDR3 nucleotides read TGTGCCAGCAGAGACCGGGACAATCGGGCTTTCTTT. This sequence encodes CASRDRDNRAFF. V is TRBV14 and J is TRBJ1-1; a possible D gene is TRBD1 (6 bases). Germline CDR1 and CDR2: SGHDN and FVKESK. This CDR3 has 12 amino acids. Trimming cost V 6 bases and J 11 bases, with 16 bases left between them.

The sample holds a few counts of this clone. The chain couples TRBV13 to TRBJ2-3; possible D gene TRBD2, 6 bases. With 4 bases removed from V and 0 bases from J, the gap between germline ends came to 20 bases. This CDR3 spans 18 amino acids. Germline V gene lookup returns CDR1 PRHDT and CDR2 FYEKMQ (reference sequence). The CDR3 DNA follows: TGTGCCAGCAGCTCTCCTGTAGGGGCGGAGGGGAGCACAGATACGCAGTATTTT. Its protein product is CASSSPVGAEGSTDTQYF.

The chain employs TRBV9 and TRBJ2-1, with a tentative D call TRBD2 (6 bases). The ends were cut back, 2 bases at V and 7 bases at J, with 16 bases in the middle. This CDR3 is 15 amino acids long. CDR1 is SGDLS, CDR2 YYNGEE, per germline. CDR3: CASSVGGGLGNEQFF. The DNA for the CDR3 is TGTGCCAGCAGCGTCGGGGGAGGTTTAGGGAATGAGCAGTTCTTC.

The rearrangement uses TRBV14 and TRBJ2-6; D is unresolved. Germline lookup yields CDR1 SGHDN and CDR2 FVKESK. CDR3 length: 15 amino acids. With 4 bases removed from V and 0 bases from J, the gap between germline ends came to 7 bases. The CDR3 loop reads CASSPPISGANVLTF. DNA of the CDR3: TGTGCCAGCAGCCCCCCAATCTCTGGGGCCAACGTCCTGACTTTC.

V is TRBV5-1 and J is TRBJ2-3; unclear D gene. The CDR3 consists of 12 residues. The V and J ends lost 2 bases and 0 bases respectively, with 1 base between them. CDR1 and CDR2 from the germline V gene are SGHRS and YFSETQ. The CDR3 spells CASSLSTDTQYF. The DNA for the CDR3 is TGCGCCAGCAGCTTAAGCACAGATACGCAGTATTTT.

The V and J genes are TRBV5-1 and TRBJ1-1, with D unclear. The CDR3 length is 13 residues. V dropped 4 bases and J dropped 1 base, with 8 bases sitting between them. The germline V gene has CDR1 SGHRS and CDR2 YFSETQ. In nucleotides, the CDR3 is TGCGCCAGCAGCGCTGGCGGGAACACTGAAGCTTTCTTT. It yields the protein CASSAGGNTEAFF.

The chain has TRBV11-1 and TRBJ2-7; TRBD2 matches at 8 bases. The CDR3 totals 16 residues. Germline V gene sequence: CDR1 SGHAT, CDR2 FQDESV (reference sequence). With V trimmed by 4 bases and J by 0 bases, 8 bases remained unmatched. In DNA form, the CDR3 reads TGTGCCAGCAGCTCCCGCCGAGCGGGGGCCTCCTACGAGCAGTACTTC. It specifies CASSSRRAGASYEQYF.

The genes are TRBV7-9 and TRBJ2-1, with TRBD2 matching over 10 bases. The V segment lost 3 bases and the J segment 7 bases; nucleotides outside the gene matches: 6. The V gene's germline CDR1 is SEHNR and CDR2 FQNEAQ (reference sequence). CDR3 size: 15 residues. CDR3: CASSLRLAGANEQFF. The CDR3, as DNA: TGTGCCAGCAGCTTGCGGCTAGCGGGGGCTAATGAGCAGTTCTTC. The complete variable domain, with remaining parts taken from reference TRBV7-9 and TRBJ2-1, reads DTGVSQNPRHKITKRGQNVTFRCDPISEHNRLYWYRQTLGQGPEFLTYFQNEAQLEKSRLLSDRFSAERPKGSFSTLEIQRTEQGDSAMYLCASSLRLAGANEQFFGPGTRLTVL.

This chain uses TRBV6-1 with TRBJ1-2; D remains unclear. Germline loops: CDR1 MNHNS, CDR2 SASEGT. This CDR3 comprises 12 residues. Trimming pared 2 bases from V and 0 bases from J, leaving 1 base between. CDR3 bases: TGTGCCAGCAGTGAAACTAACTATGGCTACACCTTC. Its translation is CASSETNYGYTF.

V gene TRBV19 combines with J gene TRBJ1-5, with 8 positions matching TRBD1. V gave up 5 bases and J gave up 3 bases; unmatched junction bases: 9. Per the germline V gene, CDR1 is LNHDA and CDR2 is SQIVND (reference sequence). CDR3 size: 16 residues. CDR3 sequence (DNA): TGTGCCAGTAGTCTCAGGGGGCGCGGGGACAATCAGCCCCAGCATTTT. Its translation is CASSLRGRGDNQPQHF.

The chain uses TRBV7-9 and TRBJ1-6, with D uncertain. Trimming took off 5 bases at V and 0 bases at J, with 8 bases between the two ends. This CDR3 is 15 amino acids long. Per germline, CDR1 SEHNR and CDR2 FQNEAQ (reference sequence). CDR3 sequence: CASSPPGSYNSPLHF. As DNA, the CDR3 is TGTGCCAGCAGCCCCCCGGGCTCCTATAATTCACCCCTCCACTTT.